A single sample gave rise to the 18 T cell receptor beta chains below, sequenced in a study of T-cell memory formation after mild COVID-19. TCRdb passed the 5' RACE reads through MiXCR, listing each CDR3 protein once. Here the sample spans approximately 270,000 distinct CDR3 sequences, 15% to 20% being singletons. What was sequenced was PBMCs or a T cell subset sorted from them (not recorded which). The receptor source for this set is a man between 18 and 29 years old who had mild COVID-19 (a few samples of this study predate the infection). Cell type and time point are not known.

This chain's CDR3 is CASSLPGPYNEQFF. The CDR3 bases are TGTGCCAGCAGCCTCCCCGGGCCCTACAATGAGCAGTTCTTC. V and J are TRBV7-6 and TRBJ2-1; unclear D gene. Trimming stripped 5 bases from V and 2 bases from J, with 10 bases between. Germline values: CDR1 SGHVS, CDR2 FNYEAQ. The CDR3 runs 14 residues.

This clonotype came up a few times. The chain is built from TRBV7-2 and TRBJ1-2; the D gene is possibly TRBD1 (5 bases). Germline-derived CDR1 and CDR2 are SGHTA and FQGNSA. The V and J ends lost 1 base and 4 bases respectively, with 13 bases between them. This CDR3 contains 15 residues. The CDR3 DNA follows: TGTGCCAGCAGCTTAGTAACAGGAGCTAGCTATGGCTACACCTTC. Its protein is CASSLVTGASYGYTF.

CDR3 bases: TGTGCCAGCAGCTTAAGTGGTGGCGGGGGGCGTACAGATACGCAGTATTTT. This encodes CASSLSGGGGRTDTQYF. J is TRBJ2-3 and V is TRBV7-6; 8 bases are a match to TRBD2. V trimming: 2 bases; J trimming: 3 bases; junction bases outside the gene matches: 10. Looked up from germline, CDR1 is SGHVS and CDR2 is FNYEAQ. The CDR3 spans 17 residues.

This clonotype was counted between two and nine times. The V gene is TRBV5-1, the J gene TRBJ2-6; D is undetermined. This CDR3 is 14 amino acids long. Between the trimmed V and J ends, which lost 5 bases and 2 bases, there was a span of 8 bases. Looked up from germline, CDR1 is SGHRS and CDR2 is YFSETQ. For the CDR3, the DNA is TGCGCCAGCAGGCAGGTAACTGGGGCCAACGTCCTGACTTTC. This codes for CASRQVTGANVLTF.

This clonotype was observed a handful of times. The chain carries TRBV20-1 and TRBJ1-1; tentatively, D is TRBD1 (5 bases). The CDR3 runs to 12 residues. Per the germline V gene, CDR1 is DFQATT and CDR2 is SNEGSKA (reference sequence). Trimming stripped 4 bases from V and 4 bases from J, with 10 bases between. The CDR3 DNA reads as TGCAGTGCTACGGGGGTGGCCACTGAAGCTTTCTTT. As protein: CSATGVATEAFF.

This clonotype was observed many times. CDR3 DNA: TGCGCCAGCTCCAGGGCCAGTCTCAATGAGCAGTTCTTC. It specifies CASSRASLNEQFF. The chain employs TRBV5-1 and TRBJ2-1; maybe TRBD1 (5 bases). CDR1 SGHRS and CDR2 YFSETQ come from the germline V gene. The V end was cut by 7 bases, the J end by 6 bases, with 14 bases between. The CDR3 runs 13 residues. The whole variable domain, remainder taken from reference TRBV5-1 and TRBJ2-1, is KAGVTQTPRYLIKTRGQQVTLSCSPISGHRSVSWYQQTPGQGLQFLFEYFSETQRNKGNFPGRFSGRQFSNSRSEMNVSTLELGDSALYLCASSRASLNEQFFGPGTRLTVL.

V and J are TRBV15 and TRBJ1-6; tentative D call: TRBD1 (6 bases). V lost 0 bases to trimming and J lost 0 bases, with 12 bases between them. This CDR3 has 18 residues. From germline, CDR1 is LNHNV and CDR2 YYDKDF (reference sequence). CDR3 in amino acids: CATSRDRGADSYNSPLHF. The DNA of the CDR3 is TGTGCCACCAGCAGAGACAGGGGCGCCGACTCCTATAATTCACCCCTCCACTTT.

This rearrangement joins TRBV11-1 to TRBJ2-1; D is possibly TRBD1 or TRBD2 (5 bases each). Germline values: CDR1 SGHAT, CDR2 FQDESV (reference sequence). Deletions cut 8 bases from V and 9 bases from J, with 14 bases between. This CDR3 comprises 12 residues. The CDR3 DNA reads TGTGCCAGCTCCTTTATGGGGGTTGAGCAGTTCTTC. This sequence encodes CASSFMGVEQFF.

V gene TRBV6-5 combines with J gene TRBJ2-2; D gene ambiguous. The CDR3 length is 15 residues. CDR1 MNHEY and CDR2 SVGAGI come from the germline V gene. V lost 6 bases, J lost 3 bases, and 14 bases lay in between. The CDR3 coding sequence is TGTGCCAGCAGGAAAAATAACCGCCACACCGGGGAGCTGTTTTTT. Protein: CASRKNNRHTGELFF.

This chain uses TRBV6-5 with TRBJ2-7, with 9 positions matching TRBD2. Trimming at V came to 6 bases and at J to 7 bases, leaving 10 bases not matched to a gene. From germline, CDR1 is MNHEY and CDR2 SVGAGI. CDR3 length: 14 residues. This CDR3 is CASSTAGTSYEQYF. Here the CDR3 DNA reads TGTGCCAGCAGCACCGCCGGGACTAGCTATGAGCAGTACTTC.

This clonotype was observed a few times. The chain carries TRBV7-2 and TRBJ1-4; 10 nucleotides match TRBD1. CDR1 is SGHTA, CDR2 FQGNSA, per germline. This CDR3 has 13 residues. CDR3 sequence (DNA): TGTGCGACCAGGGGGACAGGGGACGAAAAACTGTTTTTT. It is translated as CATRGTGDEKLFF.

As regards this clonotype: A read error may produce the germline difference seen at one junction end. The rearrangement joins TRBV7-9 to TRBJ2-5, with TRBD2 identical over 9 bases. The CDR3 sequence is 15 residues long. Germline V gene sequence: CDR1 SEHNR, CDR2 FQNEAQ (reference sequence). CDR3 region: CASSLGAGGQGTQYF. As DNA, the CDR3 is TGTGCCAGCAGCTTAGGAGCGGGGGGCCAAGGGACCCAGTACTTC.

CDR3 coding DNA: TGTGCCAGCAGTTTGGGACTATCCACCGGGGAGCTGTTTTTT. It encodes CASSLGLSTGELFF. V usage is TRBV6-1 and J usage is TRBJ2-2, with 7 bases that match TRBD2. Germline V gives CDR1 MNHNS, CDR2 SASEGT. There are 14 residues in the CDR3. The V segment lost 5 bases and the J segment 4 bases; nucleotides outside the gene matches: 4.

The chain carries TRBV7-9 and TRBJ2-7, with a weak D call TRBD2 (6 bases). V dropped 1 base and J dropped 4 bases, with 17 bases sitting between them. CDR1 is SEHNR, CDR2 FQNEAQ, per germline (reference sequence). The CDR3 length is 16 residues. CDR3 in amino acids: CASSLDGGITAYEQYF. CDR3 in DNA: TGTGCCAGCAGCTTAGATGGCGGGATAACCGCTTACGAGCAGTACTTC.

This clonotype was found a few times. The rearrangement joins TRBV4-3 to TRBJ2-7; TRBD2 matches at 9 bases. From germline, CDR1 is LGHNA and CDR2 YSLEER. V lost 1 base and J lost 3; bases outside the gene matches: 4. The CDR3 contains 15 residues. The CDR3 sequence: CASSQGLAEGYEQYF. DNA for the CDR3: TGCGCCAGCAGCCAAGGACTAGCGGAGGGCTACGAGCAGTACTTC.

The chain couples TRBV3-1 to TRBJ2-1, with TRBD2 identical over 8 bases. V lost 1 base and J lost 5; bases outside the gene matches: 1. This CDR3 contains 14 residues. Germline V gene sequence: CDR1 LGHDT, CDR2 YNNKEL (reference sequence). The chain's CDR3 is CASSQAAGDNEQFF. The CDR3 DNA sequence: TGTGCCAGCAGCCAAGCAGCGGGGGACAATGAGCAGTTCTTC.

This chain joins TRBV7-9 and TRBJ2-2; D remains unclear. V lost 4 bases and J lost 7, with 22 bases in between. This CDR3 comprises 17 residues. Germline values: CDR1 SEHNR, CDR2 FQNEAQ (reference sequence). The CDR3 loop reads CASSSEAVGGSDGELFF. The DNA of the CDR3 is TGTGCCAGCAGCTCAGAGGCGGTGGGCGGTTCTGACGGGGAGCTGTTTTTT.

V usage is TRBV5-1 and J usage is TRBJ1-3, with 7 bases that match TRBD1. The trim removed 4 bases at V and 2 bases at J, leaving 3 bases unmatched. The CDR3 extends over 14 amino acids. Germline assignment: CDR1 SGHRS and CDR2 YFSETQ. The CDR3 region is CASSNDRAGNTIYF. The CDR3 region has the DNA TGCGCCAGCAGCAACGACAGGGCTGGAAACACCATATATTTT.